This T cell receptor beta chain appears in the sequencing data of a study of CD8 T cells in Susac syndrome. Trimming removed 4 bases from V and 3 bases from J, with 6 bases in between. The CDR3 loop spans 12 amino acids. CDR1 is SQVTM, CDR2 ANQGSEA, per germline. Roughly 0.5 to 1 ug RNA was reverse transcribed with random hexamers. TCRdb recomputed calls from the immunoSEQ multiplex PCR reads with MiXCR, one row per CDR3 protein. The sample consists of 150,000 or so distinct CDR3 sequences, approximately 95% of them appearing once. The chain employs TRBV29-1 and TRBJ2-2; D is unclear. The sample consisted of CD4+ T cells from PBMCs. The receptor comes from a human donor with Susac syndrome. The CDR3 DNA sequence: TGCAGCGTTGGTGGGGACACCGGGGAGCTGTTTTTT. Translated: CSVGGDTGELFF.